This T cell receptor beta chain was identified in a study of early T cells in non-severe SARS-CoV-2 infection. The overall study: Bulk RNA from unsorted whole blood was sequenced; chains were unpaired. Notes on the study in general: CD4 and private specificities were missed by VDJdb matching, which favored anti-spike CD8 responses.

This clonotype was picked up a small number of times. As yet, its antigen is unknown. Individual cDNA molecules each received unique molecular identifiers attached to them. TCRdb ran MiXCR on the 5' RACE reads and lists one entry per CDR3 protein. The data show about 98,000 distinct CDR3 sequences, 14% seen once. Germline V gives CDR1 SQVTM, CDR2 ANQGSEA. V lost 7 bases to trimming and J lost 4 bases, with 7 bases between them. This CDR3 is 11 amino acids long. This sequence was found in an adult who was a healthcare worker with PCR-confirmed SARS-CoV-2 infection or an uninfected control (not recorded which). The chain links TRBV29-1 to TRBJ2-2; D may be TRBD1 (6 bases). The source material was whole blood. As DNA, the CDR3 is TGCAGCGGGGGGCTCACCGGGGAGCTGTTTTTT. Residues: CSGGLTGELFF.